This is a list of T cell receptor beta chains from one sample in a study of T cell repertoires in cytomegalovirus infection. Each CDR3 protein is one row after TCRdb ran MiXCR on the reads. This sample yields about half a million distinct CDR3 sequences, of which about 33% are seen a single time; roughly a sixth belongs to the top ten. These receptors are not linked to any known antigen. Sequencing was performed on cultured PBMCs, taken from culture after CMV antigen stimulation. All receptors come from a human donor in good health (CMV status not recorded). Some clones in this sample may be carry-over from other donors' samples. Each CDR3 is given with its conserved first and last residue. D genes are given only for firm matches. For some rows the clone size is stated as once, few or many, or as a class when expanded; others skip it.

d_call: TRBD1; clone_size: NA; v_call: TRBV13; j_call: TRBJ1-4; cdr3_nt: TGTGCCAGCAGTATGTATAGGGGACAGAGAAATGAAAAACTGTTTTTT; cdr3_aa: CASSMYRGQRNEKLFF
d_call: NA; clone_size: few; v_call: TRBV6-5; j_call: TRBJ1-3; cdr3_nt: TGTGCCAGCAGTTACCGGATCGCAGGGAGGTCTGGAAACACCATATATTTT; cdr3_aa: CASSYRIAGRSGNTIYF
d_call: TRBD2; clone_size: NA; v_call: TRBV7-2; j_call: TRBJ2-7; cdr3_nt: TGTGCCAGCAGCCCTCGCGGGGCTAGCGGATACGAGCAGTACTTC; cdr3_aa: CASSPRGASGYEQYF
d_call: NA; clone_size: NA; v_call: TRBV20-1; j_call: TRBJ1-6; cdr3_nt: TGCAGTGCTAAGACATCTCGGAATATGGAGAATTCACCCCTCCACTTT; cdr3_aa: CSAKTSRNMENSPLHF
d_call: TRBD1; clone_size: NA; v_call: TRBV10-1; j_call: TRBJ1-2; cdr3_nt: TGCGCCAGCAGTCGCCGGACAGGGCCCACTGGCTACACCTTC; cdr3_aa: CASSRRTGPTGYTF
d_call: NA; clone_size: NA; v_call: TRBV11-2; j_call: TRBJ1-1; cdr3_nt: TGTGCCAGCAGCCAAGGGGCCCATAGCACTGAAGCTTTCTTT; cdr3_aa: CASSQGAHSTEAFF
d_call: NA; clone_size: NA; v_call: TRBV29-1; j_call: TRBJ1-2; cdr3_nt: TGCAGCGTTTATTCTGCGAACTATGGCTACACCTTC; cdr3_aa: CSVYSANYGYTF
d_call: NA; clone_size: few; v_call: TRBV28; j_call: TRBJ2-7; cdr3_nt: TGTGCCAGCAGTTTCCTGGGACAACTCTACGAGCAGTACTTC; cdr3_aa: CASSFLGQLYEQYF
d_call: NA; clone_size: many; v_call: TRBV7-2; j_call: TRBJ2-3; cdr3_nt: TGTGCCAGCAGCTTAGCCGGGCAGGCCGGGTCAGATACGCAGTATTTT; cdr3_aa: CASSLAGQAGSDTQYF
d_call: NA; clone_size: once; v_call: TRBV11-3; j_call: TRBJ1-1; cdr3_nt: TGTGCCAGCAGCTTAGAGGACAGTGGAGGCACTGAAGCTTTCTTT; cdr3_aa: CASSLEDSGGTEAFF
d_call: TRBD2; clone_size: few; v_call: TRBV7-3; j_call: TRBJ2-6; cdr3_nt: TGTGCCAGCAGCGCCCCCCGGCGGGGGGGGGCCAACGTCCTGACTTTC; cdr3_aa: CASSAPRRGGANVLTF
d_call: NA; clone_size: once; v_call: TRBV4-3; j_call: TRBJ2-5; cdr3_nt: TGCGCCAGCAGCCAAGAAGGTGTGCCGACGGAGACCCAGTACTTC; cdr3_aa: CASSQEGVPTETQYF
d_call: NA; clone_size: NA; v_call: TRBV7-9; j_call: TRBJ2-2; cdr3_nt: TGTGCCAGCAGCTTAGACGCAAGCGGGGAGCTGTTTTTT; cdr3_aa: CASSLDASGELFF
d_call: NA; clone_size: few; v_call: TRBV7-2; j_call: TRBJ2-1; cdr3_nt: TGTGCCAGCAGCTTAGAACCATCCTCCTACAATGAGCAGTTCTTC; cdr3_aa: CASSLEPSSYNEQFF
d_call: NA; clone_size: few; v_call: TRBV19; j_call: TRBJ1-4; cdr3_nt: TGTGCCAGTAGTATCCCCCTGAGGGGGTCCGCTAATGAAAAACTGTTTTTT; cdr3_aa: CASSIPLRGSANEKLFF
d_call: NA; clone_size: few; v_call: TRBV7-2; j_call: TRBJ2-3; cdr3_nt: TGTGCCAGCAGCTTTAGTGCGAGTCAGAAAGATACGCAGTATTTT; cdr3_aa: CASSFSASQKDTQYF
d_call: NA; clone_size: NA; v_call: TRBV4-3; j_call: TRBJ1-1; cdr3_nt: TGCGCCAGCAGCCAAGATCACAGCCCGAACACTGAAGCTTTCTTT; cdr3_aa: CASSQDHSPNTEAFF
d_call: TRBD2; clone_size: NA; v_call: TRBV4-1; j_call: TRBJ2-1; cdr3_nt: TGCGCCAGCAGCCAGGTAGGACTAGCGCTGGAGTTCTTC; cdr3_aa: CASSQVGLALEFF
d_call: NA; clone_size: NA; v_call: TRBV12-3/TRBV12-4; j_call: TRBJ2-3; cdr3_nt: TGTGCCAGCAGTTTACCTAGTCTCGAACGGTATTTT; cdr3_aa: CASSLPSLERYF
d_call: NA; clone_size: few; v_call: TRBV10-1; j_call: TRBJ1-5; cdr3_nt: TGCGCCAGCATTAGAGGGGATAGCAATCAGCCCCAGCATTTT; cdr3_aa: CASIRGDSNQPQHF
d_call: NA; clone_size: NA; v_call: TRBV3-1; j_call: TRBJ1-5; cdr3_nt: TGTGCCAGCAGTCAGAACCTGGGAAATCAGCCCCAGCATTTT; cdr3_aa: CASSQNLGNQPQHF
d_call: TRBD2; clone_size: once; v_call: TRBV28; j_call: TRBJ2-1; cdr3_nt: TGTGCCAGCAAGGGGCCGAGGGAGGGCACCTACAATGAGCAGTTCTTC; cdr3_aa: CASKGPREGTYNEQFF
d_call: NA; clone_size: NA; v_call: TRBV6-5; j_call: TRBJ2-7; cdr3_nt: TGTGCCAGGGCCTGGGAGTTCTACGAGCAGTACTTC; cdr3_aa: CARAWEFYEQYF
d_call: NA; clone_size: NA; v_call: TRBV6-5; j_call: TRBJ1-5; cdr3_nt: TGTGCCAGCAGGAAACGCCTAGCGGCGCACACAGATACGCAGCATTTT; cdr3_aa: CASRKRLAAHTDTQHF
d_call: TRBD1; clone_size: NA; v_call: TRBV10-3; j_call: TRBJ2-6; cdr3_nt: TGTGCCATCAGTACGGGACAGGGGAGAGGGGCCAACGTCCTGACTTTC; cdr3_aa: CAISTGQGRGANVLTF